This TCR beta chain was captured in a study of control samples from healthy donors and cancer patients. This clone came up a few times. This CDR3 spans 11 amino acids. Trimming took off 0 bases at V and 13 bases at J, with 9 bases between the two ends. CDR1 and CDR2 (germline): MGHRA, YSYEKL. This table comes from immunoSEQ multiplex PCR, and its TCRdb copy is limited to in-frame clones, with some not included. The data contain about 180,000 clones, 80% to 95% of them singletons. The sequenced material came from blood. This chain joins TRBV4-1 and TRBJ1-1, with D uncertain. The receptor comes from a woman aged 40-49 years in good health. The CDR3 is CASSQDGRDFF. CDR3 nucleotides: TGCGCCAGCAGCCAAGATGGGCGCGATTTCTTT.